This T cell receptor beta chain came from a study of blood T cell repertoires in COVID-19. About the study: The United States, Italy and Spain were the sources of the acute and convalescent COVID-19 samples. The analysed material was cDNA or gDNA that came from T cells, B-cell-depleted T cells, or PBMCs.

As processed by the authors: Amplifying reference gene primers gave estimates of nucleated cell counts. Profiled with immunoSEQ multiplex PCR; TCRdb holds only in-frame clones, not every one. V and J calls and clone size are those listed in that table; D and trimming were worked out from the DNA. Of 200,000 to 250,000 clones in the sample, 75% to 90% were seen once. CDR1 and CDR2 (germline): KGHSH, LQKENI. This CDR3 has 16 residues. The J segment lost 0 bases and the V segment lost 2 bases, leaving 6 bases of the junction unmatched. The sequencing sample was made of peripheral blood. V and J are TRBV18 and TRBJ1-1, with TRBD1 identical over 7 bases. This sequence was found in a human donor in a cohort sampled during active COVID-19. DNA of the CDR3: TGTGCCAGCTCACCATGGGACAGCCAATTGAACACTGAAGCTTTCTTT. Residues: CASSPWDSQLNTEAFF.